A selection of T cell receptor beta chains follows, all from one sample in a study of shared clonotypes between healthy human individuals. This table comes from immunoSEQ multiplex PCR, and its TCRdb copy is limited to in-frame clones, with some not included. Of roughly 2.2 million clones listed, more than 80% were seen once; the top ten hold about 0.37%. The sequencing input was naive CD4+ T cells from PBMCs. Receptors were obtained from a man aged 18 to 30 in good health. Some clones in this sample may be carry-over from other donors' samples. CDR3s include the opening cysteine and the closing phenylalanine or tryptophan. The order of the fields is D gene, V gene, clone size, J gene, CDR3 DNA, CDR3 protein. D genes are given only for firm matches. Not all rows give a size; the values are once, few, many and, for expanded clones, a class.

D gene: -
V gene: TRBV18
clone size: few
J gene: TRBJ2-5
CDR3 DNA: TGTGCCAGCTCACCGAAACAAGAGACCCAGTACTTC
CDR3 protein: CASSPKQETQYF

D gene: -
V gene: TRBV28
clone size: -
J gene: TRBJ1-6
CDR3 DNA: TGTGCCAGCTATGGGGCGGGTACCTATAATTCACCCCTCCACTTT
CDR3 protein: CASYGAGTYNSPLHF

D gene: -
V gene: TRBV6-7
clone size: -
J gene: TRBJ2-1
CDR3 DNA: TGTGCCAGCAGTCGCGCGGACGTCAGCTCCTACAATGAGCAGTTCTTC
CDR3 protein: CASSRADVSSYNEQFF

D gene: -
V gene: TRBV28
clone size: -
J gene: TRBJ1-2
CDR3 DNA: TGTGCCAGCAGTACTCCCGCTAACTATGGCTACACCTTC
CDR3 protein: CASSTPANYGYTF

D gene: -
V gene: TRBV7-2
clone size: -
J gene: TRBJ1-2
CDR3 DNA: TGTGCCAGCAGCTTAGGGACGGTGGGCTATGGCTACACCTTC
CDR3 protein: CASSLGTVGYGYTF

D gene: TRBD2
V gene: TRBV7-2
clone size: -
J gene: TRBJ2-2
CDR3 DNA: TGTGCCAGCAGCCAAACGGTTTGGCGGGAGGACGTGGAGCTGTTTTTT
CDR3 protein: CASSQTVWREDVELFF

D gene: -
V gene: TRBV5-1
clone size: -
J gene: TRBJ1-1
CDR3 DNA: TGCGCCAGCAGCGAGAGACCCGGGCAGAACACTGAAGCTTTCTTT
CDR3 protein: CASSERPGQNTEAFF

D gene: -
V gene: TRBV19
clone size: -
J gene: TRBJ2-2
CDR3 DNA: TGTGCCAGTAGTATTCAGTCCAGGGTCAGCTTTCTTCCGGAGCTGTTTTTT
CDR3 protein: CASSIQSRVSFLPELFF

D gene: -
V gene: TRBV18
clone size: -
J gene: TRBJ1-1
CDR3 DNA: TGTGCCAGCTCTTCGGGACAAACGGTCACTGAAGCTTTCTTT
CDR3 protein: CASSSGQTVTEAFF

D gene: -
V gene: TRBV5-5
clone size: -
J gene: TRBJ1-1
CDR3 DNA: TGTGCCAGCAGCCCGCGGGACACCCAGAACACTGAAGCTTTCTTT
CDR3 protein: CASSPRDTQNTEAFF

D gene: -
V gene: TRBV7-7
clone size: -
J gene: TRBJ2-5
CDR3 DNA: TGTGCCAGCAGCGGCAACACGGTTGGGGAGACCCAGTACTTC
CDR3 protein: CASSGNTVGETQYF

D gene: -
V gene: TRBV5-8
clone size: once
J gene: TRBJ1-2
CDR3 DNA: TGTGCCAGCAGCTCCCCCGGGGGAGGCTATGGCTACACCTTC
CDR3 protein: CASSSPGGGYGYTF

D gene: TRBD1
V gene: TRBV28
clone size: -
J gene: TRBJ2-7
CDR3 DNA: TGTGCCAGCCGCCTGTTGGGACAGGGGTCCGAGCAGTACTTC
CDR3 protein: CASRLLGQGSEQYF

D gene: -
V gene: TRBV4-1
clone size: -
J gene: TRBJ2-7
CDR3 DNA: TGCGCCAGCCGGGGCCCTTCTACCTACGAGCAGTACTTC
CDR3 protein: CASRGPSTYEQYF

D gene: -
V gene: TRBV5-6
clone size: -
J gene: TRBJ2-1
CDR3 DNA: TGTGCCAGCAGCTTGGGGCTGGGGCAGTTCTTC
CDR3 protein: CASSLGLGQFF

D gene: TRBD2
V gene: TRBV20-1
clone size: once
J gene: TRBJ2-1
CDR3 DNA: TGCAGTGCTACGGGAGGCGAGGAGCAGTTCTTC
CDR3 protein: CSATGGEEQFF

D gene: -
V gene: TRBV6-5
clone size: -
J gene: TRBJ1-1
CDR3 DNA: TGTGCCAGCACCCCGACAGTTTCGAACACTGAAGCTTTCTTT
CDR3 protein: CASTPTVSNTEAFF

D gene: -
V gene: TRBV28
clone size: -
J gene: TRBJ2-1
CDR3 DNA: TGTGCCAGCGGACCTCGCCACAATGAGCAGTTCTTC
CDR3 protein: CASGPRHNEQFF

D gene: TRBD2
V gene: TRBV9
clone size: -
J gene: TRBJ2-3
CDR3 DNA: TGTGCCAGCAGCGTACAACCAGCTAGCGGGAGGGCCACAGATACGCAGTATTTT
CDR3 protein: CASSVQPASGRATDTQYF

D gene: -
V gene: TRBV29-1
clone size: once
J gene: TRBJ2-5
CDR3 DNA: TGCAGCGTTGAAGGATACGGATACGAAAGGGGCCTCGGAGAGACCCAGTACTTC
CDR3 protein: CSVEGYGYERGLGETQYF

D gene: -
V gene: TRBV5-4
clone size: -
J gene: TRBJ2-2
CDR3 DNA: TGTGCCAGCAGCTTGGGCGTAGGGGGTACCGGGGAGCTGTTTTTT
CDR3 protein: CASSLGVGGTGELFF

D gene: TRBD1
V gene: TRBV11-2
clone size: -
J gene: TRBJ2-7
CDR3 DNA: TGTGCCAGCAGCTTAGTGACAGGGGCCTCCTACGAGCAGTACTTC
CDR3 protein: CASSLVTGASYEQYF

D gene: TRBD1
V gene: TRBV20-1
clone size: -
J gene: TRBJ1-2
CDR3 DNA: TGCAGTGTAGGGGGCTCCGATGGCTACACCTTC
CDR3 protein: CSVGGSDGYTF

D gene: -
V gene: TRBV29-1
clone size: -
J gene: TRBJ2-7
CDR3 DNA: TGCAGCGTTGTCGCAGGGCCATCGAGGTACGAGCAGTACTTC
CDR3 protein: CSVVAGPSRYEQYF

D gene: -
V gene: TRBV7-2
clone size: -
J gene: TRBJ1-2
CDR3 DNA: TGTGCCAGCAGCTTAGCGATGGGGAGCCCTAACTATGGCTACACCTTC
CDR3 protein: CASSLAMGSPNYGYTF

D gene: -
V gene: TRBV28
clone size: -
J gene: TRBJ1-1
CDR3 DNA: TGTGCCAGCAGCATCATATCCACTGAAGCTTTCTTT
CDR3 protein: CASSIISTEAFF

D gene: -
V gene: TRBV6-5
clone size: -
J gene: TRBJ1-1
CDR3 DNA: TGTGCCAGCAGTTGGAGGACGTCGAGCACTGAAGCTTTCTTT
CDR3 protein: CASSWRTSSTEAFF

D gene: -
V gene: TRBV5-1
clone size: -
J gene: TRBJ2-1
CDR3 DNA: TGCGCCAGCAGCTTCCAGACCTCCTACAATGAGCAGTTCTTC
CDR3 protein: CASSFQTSYNEQFF

D gene: TRBD2
V gene: TRBV10-3
clone size: -
J gene: TRBJ2-1
CDR3 DNA: TGTGCCATCAGTGAGGCTAGCGGGAGAAATGAGCAGTTCTTC
CDR3 protein: CAISEASGRNEQFF

D gene: -
V gene: TRBV5-1
clone size: -
J gene: TRBJ2-5
CDR3 DNA: TGCGCCAGCAAGGATAATTCGGCGGTAGAGACCCAGTACTTC
CDR3 protein: CASKDNSAVETQYF

D gene: -
V gene: TRBV6-5
clone size: -
J gene: TRBJ2-3
CDR3 DNA: TGTGCCATTCGTATGGTGGAGTCAGATACGCAGTATTTT
CDR3 protein: CAIRMVESDTQYF

D gene: TRBD2
V gene: TRBV5-1
clone size: -
J gene: TRBJ2-5
CDR3 DNA: TGCGCCAGCAGCTTGACTAGCGTACAAGAGACCCAGTACTTC
CDR3 protein: CASSLTSVQETQYF

D gene: -
V gene: TRBV4-1
clone size: -
J gene: TRBJ1-5
CDR3 DNA: TGCGCCAGCAGCCAAGATAATGGGGCAATTGGACAGCCCCAGCATTTT
CDR3 protein: CASSQDNGAIGQPQHF

D gene: TRBD2
V gene: TRBV15
clone size: -
J gene: TRBJ2-1
CDR3 DNA: TGTGCCACCACGCCCGGGACTAGCGGTAGGAATGAGCAGTTCTTC
CDR3 protein: CATTPGTSGRNEQFF

D gene: TRBD1
V gene: TRBV6-5
clone size: once
J gene: TRBJ2-7
CDR3 DNA: TGTGCCAGCAGTTACCGGGACAGGGGAGGCTACGAGCAGTACTTC
CDR3 protein: CASSYRDRGGYEQYF

D gene: -
V gene: TRBV5-6
clone size: -
J gene: TRBJ2-7
CDR3 DNA: TGTGCCAGCAGCCCAAGACGGACATCCTACGAGCAGTACTTC
CDR3 protein: CASSPRRTSYEQYF

D gene: -
V gene: TRBV7-9
clone size: -
J gene: TRBJ1-2
CDR3 DNA: TGTGCCAGCATCGACCCCTTCGGGGGCTACACCTTC
CDR3 protein: CASIDPFGGYTF

D gene: -
V gene: TRBV28
clone size: -
J gene: TRBJ2-7
CDR3 DNA: TGTGCCAGCAGTTTGGTCAGGCGCGAGCAGTACTTC
CDR3 protein: CASSLVRREQYF

D gene: -
V gene: TRBV30
clone size: -
J gene: TRBJ1-5
CDR3 DNA: TGTGCCTGGAGTGTCAGTATAAATCAGCCCCAGCATTTT
CDR3 protein: CAWSVSINQPQHF

D gene: -
V gene: TRBV5-1
clone size: -
J gene: TRBJ2-5
CDR3 DNA: TGCGCCAGCAGCTTGCCCAGGGACGGAGAGACCCAGTACTTC
CDR3 protein: CASSLPRDGETQYF

D gene: TRBD1
V gene: TRBV6-5
clone size: -
J gene: TRBJ1-5
CDR3 DNA: TGTGCCAGCAGTTACTCAGCGACAGGGGATCAGCCCCAGCATTTT
CDR3 protein: CASSYSATGDQPQHF

D gene: TRBD1
V gene: TRBV27
clone size: -
J gene: TRBJ1-2
CDR3 DNA: TGTGCCAGCAGTTCCCAGGGACAGGGGAATGGCTACACCTTC
CDR3 protein: CASSSQGQGNGYTF

D gene: -
V gene: TRBV10-1
clone size: -
J gene: TRBJ2-3
CDR3 DNA: TGCGCCAGCAGTGAGATCTACACAGATACGCAGTATTTT
CDR3 protein: CASSEIYTDTQYF

D gene: -
V gene: TRBV10-3
clone size: -
J gene: TRBJ1-2
CDR3 DNA: TGTGCCATCAGCCAACAAGGGACCGGTACTAACTATGGCTACACCTTC
CDR3 protein: CAISQQGTGTNYGYTF

D gene: -
V gene: TRBV19
clone size: once
J gene: TRBJ2-7
CDR3 DNA: TGTGCCAGTAGTGCTCCACAGGGAGGCTCCTACGAGCAGTACTTC
CDR3 protein: CASSAPQGGSYEQYF

D gene: -
V gene: TRBV28
clone size: -
J gene: TRBJ1-1
CDR3 DNA: TGTGCCAGCAGTGCCACAGTGAACACTGAAGCTTTCTTT
CDR3 protein: CASSATVNTEAFF